The T cell receptor (beta chain) described here comes from a study of long-term antiretroviral therapy in people with HIV (dated by TCRdb to between 2021 and 2024). With respect to the entire study: The earliest samples were collected roughly a decade before the 2015 WHO recommendation for immediate ART, at a time when ART was usually postponed until CD4 counts fell. Of the approximately 30 participants with HIV, fewer than twelve were female. A total of around 190 cryopreserved PBMC samples came from around 30 adults with confirmed HIV infection and were collected serially over a mean of approximately six years (range 1-12). Whether ART initiation and durable HIV suppression were associated with changes in peripheral blood TRB repertoire composition and diversity was tested in a retrospective serial study. No cross-contamination during QIAcube processing turned up in test extractions that ran a monoclonal T-cell line alongside 33 polyclonal samples.

From the germline V gene, CDR1 is SGHDN and CDR2 is FVKESK. V has 6 bases trimmed and J has 5 bases trimmed; junction bases matching no gene number 13. The cysteine opens and the phenylalanine closes a CDR3 of 16 amino acids. Just CDR3 DNA is preserved here, 48 bases in frame from base 1. Overall results and qualifications from the work: The samples span the years 2004 to 2017, and the ART regimens used at that time may not be as effective as current regimens. Compared with controls, HIV repertoires had narrower CDR3 length ranges, and the network structure pointed to an antigen-experienced repertoire that shifted only slightly toward naive after ART. A significant increase in TRB diversity was found to be associated with ART initiation, although TRB diversity was observed to remain significantly below that of transplant donor controls even after long-term ART. Inferences about post-ART repertoire changes are limited because no data were available on ART adherence, viral resistance or therapy changes. Because pre-ART samples had limited cell numbers, unsorted PBMC were profiled rather than sorted CD4+ and CD8+ T cells. At every time point, the repertoire was dominated by expanded TRB clones first identified before ART initiation, although this dominance fluctuated and, in many PLHIV, declined after ART. Owing to limited PBMC availability, only the TCR beta chain was sequenced, without alpha chain pairing.

Inclusion was restricted to participants for whom at least one PBMC sample before ART initiation and at least two post-ART samples were available. All participants with HIV were treated in the United States of America. Cryopreserved samples of about 0.95-11 million PBMC were thawed and washed before DNA extraction. At the time of the earliest PBMC sample, participants with HIV were aged between roughly 23 and 60 years. PBMC samples from each participant spanned 1-4 timepoints before ART initiation and 2-8 timepoints after ART initiation, with a median of 7 samples. Serial HIV viral load, CD4+ T-cell count, ART history and demographic data were obtained for every participant. Genomic DNA was extracted from unsorted PBMC with a Qiagen kit on a QIAcube, with processing performed in batches of 12 samples. Sequencing of the TRB variable region was done with the immunoSEQ hsTCRB v3.0 assay at survey level resolution. A depth of roughly 35,000-50,000 T-cell genomes per sample was targeted for TRB sequencing. TRB libraries were pooled and sequenced on an Illumina MiSeq using a v3 150-cycle kit. The authors' pipeline ran thus. Analysis of repertoires was carried out in R inside a reproducible Nextflow workflow spanning QC, data transformation and analysis. LymphoSeq2, an R package for exploring AIRR-Seq data, was used to implement the custom analyses. A few samples that produced fewer than 5000 total TRB sequences were removed, so some 190 HIV repertoires were analyzed. Among the 200 or so HIV repertoires that were kept, almost 60 were collected before ART initiation and roughly 130 were collected after ART initiation. Repertoires were downsampled to 5000 TRB nucleotide sequences, and summary statistics were averaged over 100 downsampling iterations. Only TRB sequences with CDR3 regions of at least seven amino acids were retained for analysis. Two measures captured diversity: a Shannon entropy-derived clonality score and the Gini coefficient. In the repertoire networks, any two of the top 5000 CDR3 amino acid sequences were connected whenever the two sequences differed by an edit distance of one. Antigen specificity groups and MHC restriction were predicted for TRB CDR3 amino acid sequences with GLIPH2. To flag known CMV, EBV, HIV or tissue antigen associations, CDR3 amino acid sequences were matched against VDJdb and McPAS-TCR. Pre-ART, post-ART and control groups were compared with Wilcoxon signed-rank tests and Holm-Bonferroni correction. As stored in TCRdb, this immuneACCESS dataset retains in-frame rearrangements with V and J assigned. A fraction of the clones does not appear; measured against another copy, unresolved V genes explain less than half of the discrepancy, and the remainder lacks a known reason. V and J calls and clone size are as listed in that table; D and trimming were resolved from the DNA. Present in this sample are about 27,000 clones, 65% to 85% of which were seen just once. The ten most abundant clones make up approximately 12% of the sample.

Concerning this clone: This clone's antigen is unknown. No base quality information exists; no much larger clone differs at one position.

The sequenced sample was unsorted PBMCs, obtained 0.8 years before starting antiretroviral therapy. The TCR comes from a man between 18 and 35 years old with HIV. Recombination connected TRBV14 to TRBJ2-5, and 9 bases in between align with TRBD1. The DNA is TGTGCCAGCAGTCTGCGGTGGGACAGGGTACGCGAGACCCAGTACTTC. Translated, it gives CASSLRWDRVRETQYF.